The rows below give T cell receptor beta chains drawn from one sample of a study of beta chain features in type 1 diabetes. Here immunoSEQ multiplex PCR was the method, and the copy in TCRdb shows in-frame clones only, minus some. The sample records fewer than 7,500 clones, roughly 79% being singletons. The sequenced material came from Tregs from blood. The receptors stem from a man between 18 and 35 years old in good health. Each CDR3 is given with its conserved first and last residue. A D gene is named only where the DNA matches it firmly. Size tells how often a clone was seen (once, few, many) or the class of an expanded clone, and some rows leave it out.

clone size: -; V gene: TRBV30; J gene: TRBJ2-3; D gene: -; CDR3 protein: CAWRGHSTDTQYF; CDR3 DNA: TGTGCCTGGAGGGGCCACAGCACAGATACGCAGTATTTT
clone size: -; V gene: TRBV7-9; J gene: TRBJ2-5; D gene: TRBD1; CDR3 protein: CASSLGQNRQETQYF; CDR3 DNA: TGTGCCAGCAGCCTGGGACAGAATCGCCAAGAGACCCAGTACTTC
clone size: once; V gene: TRBV5-6; J gene: TRBJ1-2; D gene: TRBD1; CDR3 protein: CASSLVLGFAGTGFGYTF; CDR3 DNA: TGTGCCAGCAGCTTGGTATTGGGGTTTGCCGGGACAGGGTTCGGCTACACCTTT
clone size: -; V gene: TRBV28; J gene: TRBJ2-7; D gene: TRBD2; CDR3 protein: CASRRAGGRYEQYF; CDR3 DNA: TGTGCCAGCAGAAGAGCGGGGGGGCGGTACGAGCAGTACTTC
clone size: -; V gene: TRBV14; J gene: TRBJ2-7; D gene: TRBD2; CDR3 protein: CASSQVSRVPGGGSSYEQYF; CDR3 DNA: TGTGCCAGCAGCCAAGTCTCCCGCGTACCTGGCGGGGGGAGCTCCTACGAGCAGTACTTC
clone size: -; V gene: TRBV11-2; J gene: TRBJ2-2; D gene: TRBD2; CDR3 protein: CASSSRLAGTGELFF; CDR3 DNA: TGTGCCAGCAGCTCAAGACTAGCCGGGACCGGGGAGCTGTTTTTT
clone size: -; V gene: TRBV20-1; J gene: TRBJ2-5; D gene: -; CDR3 protein: CSAGLQETQYF; CDR3 DNA: TGCAGTGCTGGGCTCCAAGAGACCCAGTACTTC
clone size: -; V gene: TRBV29-1; J gene: TRBJ2-1; D gene: TRBD2; CDR3 protein: CSVEELAGTSYNEQFF; CDR3 DNA: TGCAGCGTTGAAGAACTAGCGGGGACCTCCTACAATGAGCAGTTCTTC
clone size: few; V gene: TRBV18; J gene: TRBJ2-7; D gene: TRBD2; CDR3 protein: CASSPLAGGPDEQYF; CDR3 DNA: TGTGCCAGCTCACCACTGGCGGGGGGGCCGGACGAGCAGTACTTC
clone size: -; V gene: TRBV28; J gene: TRBJ2-1; D gene: -; CDR3 protein: CAVVTSLFNEQFF; CDR3 DNA: TGTGCCGTGGTTACAAGTTTATTCAATGAGCAGTTCTTC
clone size: -; V gene: TRBV4-1; J gene: TRBJ2-4; D gene: TRBD2; CDR3 protein: CASSPERTSEKNIQYF; CDR3 DNA: TGCGCCAGCAGCCCTGAGAGGACTAGCGAAAAAAACATTCAGTACTTC
clone size: -; V gene: TRBV4-3; J gene: TRBJ2-1; D gene: TRBD2; CDR3 protein: CASSQDHSAGGPYEQFF; CDR3 DNA: TGCGCCAGCAGCCAAGATCATTCGGCGGGGGGGCCCTATGAGCAGTTCTTC
clone size: -; V gene: TRBV6-6; J gene: TRBJ1-2; D gene: TRBD1; CDR3 protein: CASCPGQYEGYTF; CDR3 DNA: TGTGCCAGCTGCCCGGGACAGTATGAAGGCTACACCTTC
clone size: -; V gene: TRBV10-3; J gene: TRBJ2-2; D gene: -; CDR3 protein: CAIRQGGVTGELFF; CDR3 DNA: TGTGCCATCAGACAGGGCGGTGTCACCGGGGAGCTGTTTTTT
clone size: -; V gene: TRBV6-6; J gene: TRBJ1-2; D gene: -; CDR3 protein: CASSSPRLTGYGYTF; CDR3 DNA: TGTGCCAGCAGTAGCCCTAGACTAACTGGCTATGGCTACACCTTC
clone size: -; V gene: TRBV23-1; J gene: TRBJ2-7; D gene: -; CDR3 protein: CASSRASREQYF; CDR3 DNA: TGCGCCAGCAGTCGGGCCTCACGGGAGCAGTACTTC
clone size: -; V gene: TRBV5-1; J gene: TRBJ2-3; D gene: TRBD2; CDR3 protein: CASSLAPSGDAITSTDTQYF; CDR3 DNA: TGCGCCAGCAGCTTGGCGCCTAGCGGGGACGCTATCACTAGCACAGATACGCAGTATTTT
clone size: -; V gene: TRBV18; J gene: TRBJ1-1; D gene: -; CDR3 protein: CASSQAMNTEAFF; CDR3 DNA: TGTGCCAGCTCACAAGCAATGAACACTGAAGCTTTCTTT
clone size: -; V gene: TRBV6-6; J gene: TRBJ2-7; D gene: TRBD1; CDR3 protein: CASSSGQGVHEQYF; CDR3 DNA: TGTGCCAGCAGCTCGGGACAGGGTGTCCACGAGCAGTACTTC
clone size: once; V gene: TRBV5-1; J gene: TRBJ2-1; D gene: -; CDR3 protein: CASSSGPLRGNEQFF; CDR3 DNA: TGCGCCAGCAGCTCCGGGCCCCTGAGGGGGAATGAGCAGTTCTTC
clone size: -; V gene: TRBV5-1; J gene: TRBJ1-1; D gene: -; CDR3 protein: CASSLGDTNTEAFF; CDR3 DNA: TGCGCCAGCAGCTTGGGGGACACCAACACTGAAGCTTTCTTT
clone size: few; V gene: TRBV7-2; J gene: TRBJ2-2; D gene: TRBD2; CDR3 protein: CASSLVAGYSTGELFF; CDR3 DNA: TGTGCCAGCAGCTTAGTAGCGGGGTACAGCACCGGGGAGCTGTTTTTT
clone size: few; V gene: TRBV4-3; J gene: TRBJ2-1; D gene: TRBD2; CDR3 protein: CASSQDEWASGGAAYNEQFF; CDR3 DNA: TGCGCCAGCAGCCAAGATGAGTGGGCGAGCGGGGGGGCCGCCTACAATGAGCAGTTCTTC
clone size: -; V gene: TRBV19; J gene: TRBJ1-6; D gene: -; CDR3 protein: CASSKADYNSPLHF; CDR3 DNA: TGTGCCAGTAGTAAGGCGGATTATAATTCACCCCTCCACTTT
clone size: -; V gene: TRBV28; J gene: TRBJ2-1; D gene: TRBD2; CDR3 protein: CASSLSGGAFEQFF; CDR3 DNA: TGTGCCAGCAGTTTATCCGGGGGGGCATTTGAGCAGTTCTTC
clone size: -; V gene: TRBV30; J gene: TRBJ1-1; D gene: -; CDR3 protein: CAWRNRVDTEAFF; CDR3 DNA: TGTGCCTGGCGCAACAGGGTGGACACTGAAGCTTTCTTT
clone size: -; V gene: TRBV7-8; J gene: TRBJ2-7; D gene: -; CDR3 protein: CASSSQAGVEQYF; CDR3 DNA: TGTGCCAGCAGCTCGCAAGCAGGGGTTGAGCAGTACTTC
clone size: -; V gene: TRBV14; J gene: TRBJ2-4; D gene: TRBD1; CDR3 protein: CASSQAGTGNIQYF; CDR3 DNA: TGTGCCAGCAGCCAAGCCGGGACAGGAAACATTCAGTACTTC
clone size: -; V gene: TRBV7-2; J gene: TRBJ2-7; D gene: TRBD2; CDR3 protein: CASSRGGSPSYEQYF; CDR3 DNA: TGTGCCAGCAGCCGGGGGGGCAGCCCATCCTACGAGCAGTACTTC
clone size: -; V gene: TRBV9; J gene: TRBJ2-5; D gene: TRBD2; CDR3 protein: CASSETGTSGGPVTQYF; CDR3 DNA: TGTGCCAGCAGCGAGACCGGGACTAGCGGGGGGCCAGTTACCCAGTACTTC
clone size: -; V gene: TRBV4-3; J gene: TRBJ2-2; D gene: -; CDR3 protein: CASSQDIVNTGELFF; CDR3 DNA: TGCGCCAGCAGCCAAGATATAGTTAACACCGGGGAGCTGTTTTTT
clone size: -; V gene: TRBV19; J gene: TRBJ1-2; D gene: TRBD1; CDR3 protein: CASSMQGTGGSGYTF; CDR3 DNA: TGTGCCAGTAGTATGCAAGGGACAGGGGGAAGCGGCTACACCTTC
clone size: -; V gene: TRBV7-9; J gene: TRBJ2-2; D gene: -; CDR3 protein: CASSLQTGELFF; CDR3 DNA: TGTGCCAGCAGCTTACAGACCGGGGAGCTGTTTTTT
clone size: -; V gene: TRBV4-2; J gene: TRBJ2-5; D gene: TRBD2; CDR3 protein: CASSQFGRTSGVQETQYF; CDR3 DNA: TGTGCCAGCAGCCAATTTGGGCGGACTAGCGGGGTCCAAGAGACCCAGTACTTC
clone size: -; V gene: TRBV7-9; J gene: TRBJ2-5; D gene: -; CDR3 protein: CASSSVETQYF; CDR3 DNA: TGTGCCAGCAGCTCTGTCGAGACCCAGTACTTC
clone size: -; V gene: TRBV28; J gene: TRBJ2-3; D gene: TRBD1; CDR3 protein: CASSLPQGVRTDTQYF; CDR3 DNA: TGTGCCAGCAGTTTACCTCAGGGGGTACGGACAGATACGCAGTATTTT
clone size: -; V gene: TRBV10-2; J gene: TRBJ2-7; D gene: -; CDR3 protein: CASSDPGYEQYF; CDR3 DNA: TGCGCCAGCAGTGATCCGGGGTACGAGCAGTACTTC
clone size: -; V gene: TRBV2; J gene: TRBJ2-5; D gene: TRBD2; CDR3 protein: CASTSSGQETQYF; CDR3 DNA: TGTGCCAGCACGTCTAGCGGCCAAGAGACCCAGTACTTC
clone size: -; V gene: TRBV7-2; J gene: TRBJ2-7; D gene: -; CDR3 protein: CASSLAWGDSYEQYF; CDR3 DNA: TGTGCCAGCAGCTTAGCGTGGGGGGACAGCTACGAGCAGTACTTC
clone size: -; V gene: TRBV13; J gene: TRBJ2-3; D gene: -; CDR3 protein: CASSSRWGGATDTQYF; CDR3 DNA: TGTGCCAGCAGCTCGAGGTGGGGGGGGGCCACAGATACGCAGTATTTT
clone size: -; V gene: TRBV29-1; J gene: TRBJ2-5; D gene: -; CDR3 protein: CSLSPGETQYF; CDR3 DNA: TGCAGCTTATCCCCGGGAGAGACCCAGTACTTC
clone size: -; V gene: TRBV5-1; J gene: TRBJ2-1; D gene: -; CDR3 protein: CASSLSGVSYNEQFF; CDR3 DNA: TGCGCCAGCAGCTTGTCAGGGGTCTCCTACAATGAGCAGTTCTTC
clone size: -; V gene: TRBV4-3; J gene: TRBJ2-3; D gene: TRBD2; CDR3 protein: CASGLAGGGTDTQYF; CDR3 DNA: TGCGCCAGCGGGCTAGCGGGGGGGGGCACAGATACGCAGTATTTT
clone size: -; V gene: TRBV19; J gene: TRBJ1-5; D gene: -; CDR3 protein: CASSILAGAINQPQHF; CDR3 DNA: TGTGCCAGTAGTATTTTGGCAGGGGCCATCAATCAGCCCCAGCATTTT
clone size: -; V gene: TRBV7-6; J gene: TRBJ2-3; D gene: -; CDR3 protein: CASSLFQGTSTDTQYF; CDR3 DNA: TGTGCCAGCAGCTTATTCCAGGGGACCAGCACAGATACGCAGTATTTT
clone size: -; V gene: TRBV4-3; J gene: TRBJ1-2; D gene: -; CDR3 protein: CASSQDYGFEKTNYGYTF; CDR3 DNA: TGCGCCAGCAGCCAAGATTACGGGTTTGAGAAGACTAACTATGGCTACACCTTC
clone size: few; V gene: TRBV28; J gene: TRBJ1-4; D gene: TRBD1; CDR3 protein: CASSLFRTGRDSDEKLFF; CDR3 DNA: TGTGCCAGCAGTTTATTCCGGACAGGGCGGGACTCGGATGAAAAACTGTTTTTT
clone size: -; V gene: TRBV29-1; J gene: TRBJ2-1; D gene: TRBD2; CDR3 protein: CSVESSGGPYEQFF; CDR3 DNA: TGCAGCGTTGAATCATCGGGGGGGCCGTATGAGCAGTTCTTC
clone size: -; V gene: TRBV7-2; J gene: TRBJ2-7; D gene: TRBD2; CDR3 protein: CASTMGGSSYEQYF; CDR3 DNA: TGTGCCAGCACTATGGGGGGGAGCTCCTACGAGCAGTACTTC
clone size: -; V gene: TRBV7-9; J gene: TRBJ2-2; D gene: TRBD1; CDR3 protein: CASSSRDRGGTGELFF; CDR3 DNA: TGTGCCAGCAGCTCCCGGGACAGGGGCGGCACCGGGGAGCTGTTTTTT
clone size: -; V gene: TRBV7-2; J gene: TRBJ2-1; D gene: -; CDR3 protein: CASSSMGGGNEQFF; CDR3 DNA: TGTGCCAGCTCCTCAATGGGAGGGGGCAATGAGCAGTTCTTC
clone size: -; V gene: TRBV7-9; J gene: TRBJ2-5; D gene: TRBD1; CDR3 protein: CASSLGQGQETQYF; CDR3 DNA: TGTGCCAGCAGCTTGGGACAGGGCCAAGAGACCCAGTACTTC
clone size: few; V gene: TRBV10-3; J gene: TRBJ2-7; D gene: TRBD2; CDR3 protein: CAISEPAGLAGARQYF; CDR3 DNA: TGTGCCATCAGTGAGCCAGCCGGACTAGCGGGGGCTAGGCAGTACTTC
clone size: -; V gene: TRBV6-6; J gene: TRBJ2-2; D gene: -; CDR3 protein: CASSYFAGPTGELFF; CDR3 DNA: TGTGCCAGCAGTTATTTTGCAGGTCCCACCGGGGAGCTGTTTTTT
clone size: few; V gene: TRBV6-5; J gene: TRBJ1-6; D gene: TRBD1; CDR3 protein: CASSYRTGPNSPLHF; CDR3 DNA: TGTGCCAGCAGTTACCGGACAGGGCCGAATTCACCCCTCCACTTT
clone size: -; V gene: TRBV13; J gene: TRBJ2-7; D gene: -; CDR3 protein: CASSPLAGSSYEQYF; CDR3 DNA: TGTGCCAGCAGCCCTCTTGCGGGTAGCTCCTACGAGCAGTACTTC
clone size: -; V gene: TRBV5-1; J gene: TRBJ1-2; D gene: -; CDR3 protein: CASSLDQGSYTF; CDR3 DNA: TGCGCCAGCAGCTTGGATCAGGGATCCTACACCTTC
clone size: few; V gene: TRBV4-3; J gene: TRBJ2-3; D gene: TRBD2; CDR3 protein: CASSQGLTSSPDTQYF; CDR3 DNA: TGCGCCAGCAGCCAAGGGCTGACTAGCTCCCCAGATACGCAGTATTTT
clone size: -; V gene: TRBV7-6; J gene: TRBJ2-7; D gene: -; CDR3 protein: CASSLDGGAYEQYF; CDR3 DNA: TGTGCCAGCAGCTTAGATGGTGGGGCCTACGAGCAGTACTTC
clone size: -; V gene: TRBV7-8; J gene: TRBJ2-1; D gene: TRBD2; CDR3 protein: CASSLTGGTYNEQFF; CDR3 DNA: TGTGCCAGCAGCTTAACGGGGGGGACCTACAATGAGCAGTTCTTC